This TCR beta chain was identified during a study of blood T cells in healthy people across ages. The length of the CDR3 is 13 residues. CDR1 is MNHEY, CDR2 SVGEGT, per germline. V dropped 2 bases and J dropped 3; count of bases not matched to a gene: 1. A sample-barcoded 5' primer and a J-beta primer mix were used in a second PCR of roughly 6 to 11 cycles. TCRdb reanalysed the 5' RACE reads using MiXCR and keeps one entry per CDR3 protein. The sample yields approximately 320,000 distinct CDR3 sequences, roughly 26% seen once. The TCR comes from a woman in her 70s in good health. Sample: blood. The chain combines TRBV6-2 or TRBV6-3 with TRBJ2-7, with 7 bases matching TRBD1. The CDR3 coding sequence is TGTGCCAGCAGTTACCCAGGGGGCTACGAGCAGTACTTC. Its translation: CASSYPGGYEQYF.